The present T cell receptor beta chain was sequenced within a study of OX40 agonist ivuxolimab in advanced cancers. Overall study results and limits: The study found that CD8+ T cells averaged more expanded clones than CD4+. At 0.1 to 3.0 mg/kg and by week 6, clonal expansion occurred in CD4+ and CD8+ blood T cells.

V was pared by 1 base and J by 4 bases, with 13 bases between. The CDR3 extends over 15 amino acids. Germline-derived CDR1 and CDR2 are LNHDA and SQIVND (reference sequence). On this clone itself: Its matching antigen is unknown.

Collection of blood occurred at baseline, at cycle 4 day 1, and at cycle 7 day 1. Sequencing used immunoSEQ multiplex PCR; TCRdb keeps in-frame clones, though not all of them. Among under 95,000 clones, around nine tenths were seen once, and the ten largest hold roughly 0.77%. This chain links TRBV19 with TRBJ2-5; tentatively, D is TRBD1 (6 bases). The sequencing used CD4+ or CD8+ T cells sorted from blood, collected in a trial of the OX40 agonist ivuxolimab. The sequence was collected from an adult with an advanced solid tumor such as melanoma, head and neck, liver or kidney cancer. CDR3: CASSIGDTSRETQYF. CDR3 sequence (DNA): TGTGCCAGTAGTATAGGGGACACGTCGCGAGAGACCCAGTACTTC.